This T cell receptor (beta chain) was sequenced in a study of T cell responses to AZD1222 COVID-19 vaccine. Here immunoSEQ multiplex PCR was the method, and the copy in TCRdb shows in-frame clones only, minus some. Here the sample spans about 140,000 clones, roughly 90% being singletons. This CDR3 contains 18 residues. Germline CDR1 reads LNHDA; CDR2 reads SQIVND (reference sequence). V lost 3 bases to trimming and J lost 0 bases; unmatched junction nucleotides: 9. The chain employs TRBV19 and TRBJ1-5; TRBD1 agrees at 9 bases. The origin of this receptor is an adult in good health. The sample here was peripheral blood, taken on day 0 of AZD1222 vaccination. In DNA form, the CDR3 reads TGTGCCAGTAGTATGGGGCGACAGGGGGGTTATAGCAATCAGCCCCAGCATTTT. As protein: CASSMGRQGGYSNQPQHF.